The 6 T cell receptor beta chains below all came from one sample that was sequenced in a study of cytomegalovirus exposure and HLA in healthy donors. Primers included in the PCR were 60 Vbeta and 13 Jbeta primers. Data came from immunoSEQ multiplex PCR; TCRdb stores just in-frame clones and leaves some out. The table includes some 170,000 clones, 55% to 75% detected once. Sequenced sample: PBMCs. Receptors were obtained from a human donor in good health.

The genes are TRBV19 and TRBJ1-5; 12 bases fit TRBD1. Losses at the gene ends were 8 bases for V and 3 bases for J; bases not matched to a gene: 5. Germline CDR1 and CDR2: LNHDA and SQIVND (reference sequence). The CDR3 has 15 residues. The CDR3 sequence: CASGGTGGVNQPQHF. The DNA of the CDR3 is TGTGCCAGTGGTGGGACAGGGGGCGTCAATCAGCCCCAGCATTTT.

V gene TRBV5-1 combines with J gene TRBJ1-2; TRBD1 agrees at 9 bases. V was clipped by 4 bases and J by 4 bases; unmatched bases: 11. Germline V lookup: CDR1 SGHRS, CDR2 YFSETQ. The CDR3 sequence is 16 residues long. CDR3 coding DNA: TGCGCCAGCAGCCGGGACAGGGAAAGATCGGCCTATGGCTACACCTTC. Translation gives CASSRDRERSAYGYTF.

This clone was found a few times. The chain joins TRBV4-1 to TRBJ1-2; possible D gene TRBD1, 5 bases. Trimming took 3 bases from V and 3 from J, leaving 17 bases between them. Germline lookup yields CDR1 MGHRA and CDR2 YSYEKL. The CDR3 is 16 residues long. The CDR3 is CASSHPTRGRDYGYTF. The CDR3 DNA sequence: TGCGCCAGCAGCCACCCGACCAGAGGCAGGGACTATGGCTACACCTTC.

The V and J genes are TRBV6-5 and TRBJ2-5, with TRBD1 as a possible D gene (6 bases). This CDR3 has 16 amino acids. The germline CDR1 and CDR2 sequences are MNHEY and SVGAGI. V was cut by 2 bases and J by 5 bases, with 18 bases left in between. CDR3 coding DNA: TGTGCCAGCAGTTACCAATCATTCAGGGGCCCGGAGACCCAGTACTTC. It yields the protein CASSYQSFRGPETQYF.

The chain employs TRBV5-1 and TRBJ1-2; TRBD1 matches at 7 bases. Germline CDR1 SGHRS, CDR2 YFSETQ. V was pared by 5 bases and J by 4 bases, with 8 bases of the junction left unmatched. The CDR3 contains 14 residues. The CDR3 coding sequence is TGCGCCAGCAGTTCACAGGGGACCGGCTATGGCTACACCTTC. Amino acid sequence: CASSSQGTGYGYTF.

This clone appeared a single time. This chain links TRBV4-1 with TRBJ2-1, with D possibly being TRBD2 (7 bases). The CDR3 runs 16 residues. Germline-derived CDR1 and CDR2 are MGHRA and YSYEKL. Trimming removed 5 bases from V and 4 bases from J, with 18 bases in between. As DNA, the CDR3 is TGCGCCAGCAGCTCTTGGGGGGGAGACAGGTACAATGAGCAGTTCTTC. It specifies CASSSWGGDRYNEQFF.